This T cell receptor beta chain was recorded in a study of CXCR3-negative and CXCR3-positive naive CD8 T cells. On the study more broadly: The study obtained some 150 million TRB reads, about 1.5 +/- 0.3 million per library. Findings and caveats of the study: The level of CXCR3 expression partially decreased after cryopreservation; the majority of assays used fresh PBMCs. Naive subsets were similarly diverse, while memory CD8+ repertoires were much less diverse. Naive subsets showed comparable surface CD5, and TCR interaction strength was also inferred from TRB CDR3 physicochemistry.

To note about this clonotype: Its antigen is not known.

Germline V gene lookup returns CDR1 SQVTM and CDR2 ANQGSEA. The CDR3 totals 12 residues. Each TRB cDNA library was prepared by 5' RACE (with UMI labels). TCRdb re-called the 5' RACE reads; every CDR3 protein appears as one record, without DNA. The sample is made up of about 40,000 distinct CDR3 sequences, and the top ten hold roughly 8% of it. This TCR was recovered from a human donor in good health. Some clones in this sample may be carry-over from other donors' samples. Sequences were obtained from memory CD8+ T cells from blood. This chain connects TRBV29-1 to TRBJ1-2; the D call of TRBD1 rests on TCRdb alone, since no DNA is present to check it. The CDR3 region is CSTPLSDRSYTF.